These 4 T cell receptor beta chains came from one sample sequenced in a study of shared clonotypes between healthy human individuals (TCRdb year 2020). Library method: the immunoSEQ multiplex PCR assay. TCRdb limited this immuneACCESS table to in-frame rearrangements with V and J called. A share of clones is missing; checked studies link under half to unresolved V genes, and the rest is unexplained. This sample comprises under 850,000 clones, 72% of them detected only once. Together, the top ten hold less than 2% of the sample. The specimen was memory CD4+ T cells sorted from blood. The meaning of the sample's cell subset or site label: CD45RA-negative fraction. These receptors all stem from a woman aged 25 to 39 in good health.

Only a few counts were recorded for this clone. The chain is built from TRBV7-2 and TRBJ2-7; D not certain. V was trimmed by 1 base and J by 5 bases, leaving 9 bases between them. CDR1 is SGHTA and CDR2 is FQGNSA in the germline V gene. CDR3 length: 13 residues. The CDR3 coding sequence is TGTGCCAGCAGCTTAGGGCTAGACCACGAGCAGTACTTC. Its translation is CASSLGLDHEQYF.

This clone was observed once. V usage is TRBV28 and J usage is TRBJ1-1; a possible D gene is TRBD1 (6 bases). The V end was cut by 4 bases, the J end by 6 bases, with 18 bases between. The germline V gene has CDR1 MDHEN and CDR2 SYDVKM. CDR3 size: 15 residues. The CDR3 loop is CASSSPTGPRAEAFF. CDR3 sequence (DNA): TGTGCCAGCAGTTCACCGACAGGCCCACGCGCTGAAGCTTTCTTT.

The chain recombines TRBV20-1 with TRBJ2-7; D unclear. The CDR3 extends over 11 amino acids. The V gene lost 1 base and the J gene lost 6 bases, with 7 bases spanning the gap. CDR1 is DFQATT, CDR2 SNEGSKA, per germline (reference sequence). This CDR3 is CSARGEPEQYF. The CDR3 region has the DNA TGCAGTGCTAGAGGCGAACCCGAGCAGTACTTC.

The chain couples TRBV9 to TRBJ1-1; D not resolved. The CDR3 runs 14 residues. V lost 2 bases to trimming and J lost 2 bases, with 10 bases between them. The germline V gene encodes CDR1 SGDLS and CDR2 YYNGEE. DNA for the CDR3: TGTGCCAGCAGCGTCGAGACGGACAACACTGAAGCTTTCTTT. It encodes CASSVETDNTEAFF. Full variable domain (rest looked up from reference TRBV9 and TRBJ1-1): DSGVTQTPKHLITATGQRVTLRCSPRSGDLSVYWYQQSLDQGLQFLIQYYNGEERAKGNILERFSAQQFPDLHSELNLSSLELGDSALYFCASSVETDNTEAFFGQGTRLTVV.